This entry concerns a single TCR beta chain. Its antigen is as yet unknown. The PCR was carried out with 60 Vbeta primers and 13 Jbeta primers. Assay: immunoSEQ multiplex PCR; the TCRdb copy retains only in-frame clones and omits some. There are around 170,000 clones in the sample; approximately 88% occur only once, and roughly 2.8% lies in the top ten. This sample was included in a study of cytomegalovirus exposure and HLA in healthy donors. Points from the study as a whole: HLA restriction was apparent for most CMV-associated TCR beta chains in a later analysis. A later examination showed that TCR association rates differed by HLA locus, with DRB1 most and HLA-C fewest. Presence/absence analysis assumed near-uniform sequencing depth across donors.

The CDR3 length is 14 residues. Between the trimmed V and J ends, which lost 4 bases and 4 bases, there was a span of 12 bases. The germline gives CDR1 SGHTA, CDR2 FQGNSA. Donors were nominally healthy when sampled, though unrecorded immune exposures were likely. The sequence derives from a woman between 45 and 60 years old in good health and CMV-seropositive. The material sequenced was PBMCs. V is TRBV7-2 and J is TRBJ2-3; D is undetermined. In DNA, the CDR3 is TGTGCCAGCAGCTCTCTGACTCTATCAGATACGCAGTATTTT. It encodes CASSSLTLSDTQYF.